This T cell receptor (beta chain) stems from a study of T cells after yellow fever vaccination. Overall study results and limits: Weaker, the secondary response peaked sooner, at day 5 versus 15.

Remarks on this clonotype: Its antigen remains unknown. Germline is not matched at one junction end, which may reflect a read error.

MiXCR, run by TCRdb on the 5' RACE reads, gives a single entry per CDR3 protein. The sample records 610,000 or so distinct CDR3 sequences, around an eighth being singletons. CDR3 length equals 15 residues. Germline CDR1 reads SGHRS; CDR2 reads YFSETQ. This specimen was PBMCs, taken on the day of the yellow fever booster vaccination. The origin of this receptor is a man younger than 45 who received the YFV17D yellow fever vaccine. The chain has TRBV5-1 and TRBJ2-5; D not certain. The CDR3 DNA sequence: TGCGCCAGCAGCTTGAGGACCTCCTCGCAAGAGGCCCAGTACTTC. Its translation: CASSLRTSSQEAQYF.